These 15 T cell receptor beta chains were all obtained from the same sample, sequenced in a study of cytomegalovirus exposure and HLA in healthy donors. The primer mix had 60 Vbeta and 13 Jbeta primers. TCRdb keeps only in-frame clones here, not all; method: immunoSEQ multiplex PCR. Of over 80,000 clones in the sample, 81% were seen once. Material for sequencing was PBMCs. The receptor source for this set is a middle-aged man in good health and CMV-seropositive.

The rearrangement uses TRBV5-4 and TRBJ1-2, with TRBD1 as a possible D gene (5 bases). Trimming removed 0 bases from V and 8 bases from J, with 14 bases in between. The CDR3 loop spans 14 amino acids. Germline CDR1 is SGHNT and CDR2 is YYREEE (reference sequence). The DNA of the CDR3 is TGTGCCAGCAGCTTGGCGGGGGGAGGGAACGGCTACACCTTC. Protein: CASSLAGGGNGYTF. Full variable domain (missing parts from reference TRBV5-4 and TRBJ1-2): ETGVTQSPTHLIKTRGQQVTLRCSSQSGHNTVSWYQQALGQGPQFIFQYYREEENGRGNFPPRFSGLQFPNYSSELNVNALELDDSALYLCASSLAGGGNGYTFGSGTRLTVV.

This chain uses TRBV5-1 with TRBJ1-1, with 7 nucleotides matching TRBD1. Germline-derived CDR1 and CDR2 are SGHRS and YFSETQ. The CDR3 is made up of 13 amino acids. With V trimmed by 0 bases and J by 7 bases, 3 bases remained unmatched. CDR3 sequence (DNA): TGCGCCAGCAGCTTGGACAGGGGCGGTGAAGCTTTCTTT. Translation gives CASSLDRGGEAFF.

The chain combines TRBV28 with TRBJ1-5; D is ambiguous. The germline V gene has CDR1 MDHEN and CDR2 SYDVKM. The CDR3 consists of 15 residues. Between the trimmed V and J ends, which lost 5 bases and 1 base, there was a span of 12 bases. In DNA, the CDR3 is TGTGCCAGCAGTCCCCTCCTCAGGAGCAATCAGCCCCAGCATTTT. Its translation is CASSPLLRSNQPQHF. Full variable domain (remainder filled in from reference TRBV28 and TRBJ1-5): DVKVTQSSRYLVKRTGEKVFLECVQDMDHENMFWYRQDPGLGLRLIYFSYDVKMKEKGDIPEGYSVSREKKERFSLILESASTNQTSMYLCASSPLLRSNQPQHFGDGTRLSIL.

The chain links TRBV2 to TRBJ1-5; maybe TRBD1 (6 bases). The CDR3 contains 18 residues. Germline V gene lookup returns CDR1 SNHLY and CDR2 FYNNEI. Trimming took off 6 bases at V and 0 bases at J, with 21 bases between the two ends. CDR3 sequence (DNA): TGTGCCAGCAGACCCCTACCCCTTCGGACAGATAGCAATCAGCCCCAGCATTTT. This translates into CASRPLPLRTDSNQPQHF.

The rearrangement joins TRBV2 to TRBJ1-1; D may be TRBD1 (5 bases). The germline V and J ends were trimmed by 4 bases and 1 base, with 7 bases remaining between them. The CDR3 runs 13 residues. Germline V gene data show CDR1 as SNHLY and CDR2 as FYNNEI. In nucleotides, the CDR3 is TGTGCCAGCAGTGGTGGGGCGAACACTGAAGCTTTCTTT. It yields the protein CASSGGANTEAFF.

This clone showed up just once. Relative to the germline gene, one junction end is altered; a read error may explain this. The chain employs TRBV5-1 and TRBJ2-6; TRBD1 is a possible D gene (5 bases). The CDR3 loop spans 15 amino acids. The germline V gene has CDR1 SGHRS and CDR2 YFSETQ. The CDR3 protein is CASSSTASGANGLTF. The CDR3 DNA reads as TGCGCCAGCAGCTCGACAGCCTCTGGGGCCAACGGCCTGACTTTC.

This clone was seen just once. The chain couples TRBV7-9 to TRBJ1-4; possibly TRBD1 for D (5 bases). Germline values: CDR1 SEHNR, CDR2 FQNEAQ (reference sequence). V dropped 0 bases and J dropped 4 bases, with 12 bases sitting between them. The CDR3 totals 16 residues. The chain's CDR3 is CASSLAMGQDNEKLFF. The CDR3 DNA follows: TGTGCCAGCAGCTTAGCGATGGGGCAGGATAATGAAAAACTGTTTTTT.

The V call is TRBV7-9, the J call TRBJ2-1; D uncertain. Trimming cost V 5 bases and J 10 bases, with 12 bases left between them. From germline, CDR1 is SEHNR and CDR2 FQNEAQ (reference sequence). The CDR3 is 12 residues long. The DNA of the CDR3 is TGTGCCAGCAGCCGAGCCTTATACGAGCAGTTCTTC. Translation gives CASSRALYEQFF.

This sequence joins TRBV19 and TRBJ2-1; no reliable D call. The CDR3 spans 15 residues. Trimming left V 6 bases short and J 0 bases short, with 12 bases between. Germline V lookup: CDR1 LNHDA, CDR2 SQIVND (reference sequence). CDR3 residues: CASRLQSSSYNEQFF. The DNA for the CDR3 is TGTGCCAGTAGGCTACAGAGCAGCTCCTACAATGAGCAGTTCTTC.

The sample holds one count of this clone. The J gene is TRBJ2-5, the V gene TRBV5-6, with a possible D match to TRBD1 (6 bases). V gave up 3 bases and J gave up 2 bases, with 17 bases separating them. The germline gives CDR1 SGHDT, CDR2 YYEEEE. The CDR3 totals 16 residues. CDR3 protein: CASSSPRTAPQETQYF. DNA for the CDR3: TGTGCCAGCAGCTCCCCCCGGACAGCCCCTCAAGAGACCCAGTACTTC.

This chain connects TRBV2 to TRBJ2-7; 7 bases are shared with TRBD1. V lost 10 bases to trimming and J lost 2 bases; unmatched junction nucleotides: 5. The CDR3 extends over 12 amino acids. Germline values: CDR1 SNHLY, CDR2 FYNNEI. The CDR3 nucleotides read TGTGCCATAGCCGGGACAGCCTACGAGCAGTACTTC. Residues: CAIAGTAYEQYF.

V and J are TRBV6-5 and TRBJ2-7, with D perhaps matching TRBD2 (5 bases). The CDR3 is made up of 16 amino acids. The germline V gene encodes CDR1 MNHEY and CDR2 SVGAGI. The V end was cut by 2 bases, the J end by 3 bases, with 17 bases between. This CDR3 is CASSYLPGSRDYEQYF. The DNA of the CDR3 is TGTGCCAGCAGTTACCTCCCGGGTTCGAGGGACTACGAGCAGTACTTC.

This clone was counted between two and nine times. The gene calls are TRBV2 and TRBJ1-2; 9 bases map to TRBD1. The CDR3 totals 13 residues. The ends lost 6 bases at V and 6 bases at J; junction bases unmatched: 5. Germline V CDR1 and CDR2: SNHLY, FYNNEI. CDR3 protein: CASRNRGPHGYTF. The DNA for the CDR3 is TGTGCCAGCAGAAACAGGGGGCCGCATGGCTACACCTTC.

The chain's CDR3 is CATSRDTDPSPLHF. Written as DNA, the CDR3 is TGTGCCACTTCCCGGGACACCGATCCTTCACCCCTCCACTTT. J is TRBJ1-6 and V is TRBV19; D possibly corresponds to TRBD1 (6 bases). V lost 10 bases and J 9 bases, leaving 19 bases between the germline ends. The CDR3 is 14 amino acids. CDR1 is LNHDA and CDR2 is SQIVND in the germline V gene (reference sequence).

This clone was detected only once. The rearrangement joins TRBV27 to TRBJ2-7; D is unclear. The length of the CDR3 is 13 residues. With 1 base removed from V and 3 bases from J, the gap between germline ends came to 7 bases. Per the germline V gene, CDR1 is MNHEY and CDR2 is SMNVEV (reference sequence). In DNA, the CDR3 is TGTGCCAGCAGTTTATTGAACGGCTACGAGCAGTACTTC. As protein: CASSLLNGYEQYF.